These 32 T cell receptor beta chains share one sample of origin, sequenced in a study of T cells in Graves' hyperthyroidism and ophthalmopathy. Regions amplified from RNA transcripts were the TCR beta CDR3 regions. The study used the HTBI primer set for a first-round RT-PCR of the TCR CDR3. Using its own MiXCR run on the multiplex PCR reads, TCRdb lists one record per CDR3 protein. The data hold about 590,000 distinct CDR3 sequences, with around 16% observed a single time. Sequenced: blood. The origin of the receptors is a woman in her twenties or thirties with Graves' hyperthyroidism.

This clonotype has at least ten counts. The chain joins TRBV7-2 to TRBJ2-7; D remains ambiguous. The germline V gene has CDR1 SGHTA and CDR2 FQGNSA. This CDR3 has 13 amino acids. V was shortened by 5 bases and J by 6 bases, with 14 bases between the two germline ends. The chain's CDR3 is CASSLGWVSEQYF. The CDR3 coding sequence is TGTGCCAGCAGCCTGGGCTGGGTCAGCGAGCAGTACTTC.

This clonotype turned up a few times. V and J are TRBV30 and TRBJ1-6; 9 bases line up with TRBD1. The V gene end was trimmed by 2 bases and the J gene end by 8 bases; junction bases not matched to a gene: 7. The V gene's germline CDR1 is GTSNPN and CDR2 SVGIG (reference sequence). This CDR3 region has 15 residues. CDR3: CAWSKRRDRDSPLHF. The CDR3, as DNA: TGTGCCTGGAGTAAACGCCGGGACAGGGATTCACCCCTCCACTTT.

As concerns this clonotype: At one end, the junction sequence differs from germline, possibly due to a read error. The chain combines TRBV7-8 with TRBJ2-1, with a weak D call TRBD2 (6 bases). Looked up from germline, CDR1 is SGHVS and CDR2 is FQNEAQ. This CDR3 region has 17 residues. CDR3 sequence (DNA): TGTGCCAGCAGCTTAGTTCGGACTACTAGCTCCCACAATGAGCAGTTCTTC. It encodes CASSLVRTTSSHNEQFF.

The table lists this clonotype with many counts. This chain connects TRBV20-1 to TRBJ2-1, with 8 bases fitting TRBD2. V lost 3 bases, J lost 10 bases, and 11 bases stayed unmatched. This CDR3 has 14 amino acids. Germline CDR1 is DFQATT and CDR2 is SNEGSKA (reference sequence). The CDR3 DNA follows: TGCAGTGCTAGTCGGGAGGGCCACGGTAGGGAGCAGTTCTTC. Its protein product is CSASREGHGREQFF.

V and J are TRBV7-3 and TRBJ1-6; unclear D gene. The CDR3 spans 13 residues. In germline, CDR1 is SGHTA, CDR2 FQGTGA. Trimming took 4 bases from V and 10 from J, leaving 11 bases between them. This CDR3 is CASSSNAYSPLHF. As DNA, the CDR3 is TGTGCCAGCAGCTCAAATGCATACTCACCCCTCCACTTT.

The chain combines TRBV6-2 or TRBV6-3 with TRBJ1-1, with D unresolved. The CDR3 is 14 amino acids. Germline CDR1 reads MNHEY; CDR2 reads SVGEGT. V lost 6 bases and J lost 0, with 11 bases in between. The DNA of the CDR3 is TGTGCCAGCAGCCTAGTAACCCTGAACACTGAAGCTTTCTTT. Encoded protein: CASSLVTLNTEAFF.

The sample holds many counts of this clonotype. This CDR3 reads CASSPPTSGRYNEQFF. CDR3 bases: TGTGCCAGCAGCCCCCCCACTAGCGGGAGATACAATGAGCAGTTCTTC. The chain links TRBV7-9 to TRBJ2-1; 11 bases line up with TRBD2. The CDR3 loop spans 16 amino acids. V shed 5 bases, J shed 4 bases, and the junction held 7 bases outside the gene matches. The germline gives CDR1 SEHNR, CDR2 FQNEAQ (reference sequence).

Points on this clonotype: This may be a read error: a much more frequent sequence differs by one nucleotide. This is likely a read error, given that the CDR3 carries no conserved phenylalanine or tryptophan at its end. The chain joins TRBV6-1 to TRBJ1-1, with TRBD1 matching over 8 bases. Germline CDR1 MNHNS, CDR2 SASEGT. V lost 6 bases and J lost 0; bases outside the gene matches: 3. The CDR3 extends over 14 amino acids. This CDR3 reads CASRGQALNTEAFS. The CDR3 DNA reads as TGTGCCAGCAGGGGACAGGCTTTGAACACTGAAGCTTTCTCT.

This clonotype was seen at least ten times. The rearrangement uses TRBV5-1 and TRBJ1-1; tentative D call: TRBD1 (6 bases). V was clipped by 2 bases and J by 5 bases, with 13 bases between them. The V gene's germline CDR1 is SGHRS and CDR2 YFSETQ. The CDR3 runs to 14 residues. The CDR3 loop is CASSLTPGVTEAFF. The DNA of the CDR3 is TGCGCCAGCAGCTTAACGCCAGGGGTGACTGAAGCTTTCTTT.

The chain employs TRBV4-1 and TRBJ2-7; TRBD2 matches 7 bases. Germline CDR1 is MGHRA and CDR2 is YSYEKL. CDR3 length: 16 amino acids. V was clipped by 0 bases and J by 0 bases; unmatched bases: 5. The CDR3 sequence: CASSQDQGGSSYEQYF. CDR3 nucleotides: TGCGCCAGCAGCCAAGATCAGGGCGGGAGCTCCTACGAGCAGTACTTC.

Concerning this clonotype: A read error is possible here, since a much larger clone lies one base away. The V and J genes are TRBV24-1 and TRBJ1-1, with D hard to call. The V gene lost 9 bases and the J gene lost 1 base, with 11 bases spanning the gap. CDR1 is KGHDR, CDR2 SFDVKD, per germline. The CDR3 is 13 residues long. The CDR3 here is CATGWRENTEAFF. CDR3 DNA: TGTGCCACCGGATGGAGAGAGAACACTGAAGCTTTCTTT.

This clonotype showed up just a few times. The V and J genes are TRBV28 and TRBJ1-2, with TRBD1 matching over 9 bases. V trimming: 2 bases; J trimming: 5 bases; junction bases outside the gene matches: 6. This CDR3 comprises 15 residues. CDR1 is MDHEN and CDR2 is SYDVKM in the germline V gene. This CDR3 is CASSLRTGATYGYTF. In nucleotides, the CDR3 is TGTGCCAGCAGTTTACGGACAGGGGCGACTTATGGCTACACCTTC.

This clonotype has at least ten counts. The chain uses TRBV27 and TRBJ2-5, with 8 bases matching TRBD2. There are 14 residues in the CDR3. Trimming took 5 bases from V and 0 from J; bases not matched to a gene: 2. CDR1 MNHEY and CDR2 SMNVEV come from the germline V gene (reference sequence). CDR3 sequence (DNA): TGTGCCAGCAGTCGGGGGGGGTACCAAGAGACCCAGTACTTC. Protein product: CASSRGGYQETQYF.

This clonotype was counted a few times. This chain connects TRBV20-1 to TRBJ2-3, with D possibly matching TRBD2 (6 bases). Germline CDR1 and CDR2: DFQATT and SNEGSKA (reference sequence). The CDR3 has 14 amino acids. Trimming removed 3 bases from V and 3 bases from J, with 13 bases in between. The CDR3 coding sequence is TGCAGTGCTAGGACGGGAGATGGGACAGATACGCAGTATTTT. As protein: CSARTGDGTDTQYF.

At least ten counts were recorded for this clonotype. The genes are TRBV15 and TRBJ2-3; 10 bases line up with TRBD1. The CDR3 runs to 16 residues. Unmatched junction bases numbered 8, after V lost 3 bases and J lost 5 bases. Per the germline V gene, CDR1 is LNHNV and CDR2 is YYDKDF (reference sequence). CDR3: CATSRVGTGVRDTQYF. DNA for the CDR3: TGTGCCACCAGCAGGGTTGGGACAGGGGTGAGAGATACGCAGTATTTT. Looking up the rest from reference TRBV15 and TRBJ2-3 gives the full variable domain: DAMVIQNPRYQVTQFGKPVTLSCSQTLNHNVMYWYQQKSSQAPKLLFHYYDKDFNNEADTPDNFQSRRPNTSFCFLDIRSPGLGDTAMYLCATSRVGTGVRDTQYFGPGTRLTVL.

This clonotype turned up a few times. This rearrangement joins TRBV9 to TRBJ1-1, with D hard to call. Trimming removed 0 bases at V and 2 bases at J, with 11 bases between. This CDR3 region has 15 residues. Germline assignment: CDR1 SGDLS and CDR2 YYNGEE. CDR3 in amino acids: CASSVVKGTNTEAFF. The CDR3 nucleotides read TGTGCCAGCAGCGTAGTAAAGGGAACCAACACTGAAGCTTTCTTT.

In its sample, this clonotype was seen many times. J is TRBJ1-2 and V is TRBV7-2; 7 nucleotides line up with TRBD1. The CDR3 is 14 residues long. Losses at the gene ends were 1 base for V and 7 bases for J; bases not matched to a gene: 6. Germline V CDR1 and CDR2: SGHTA, FQGNSA. The DNA for the CDR3 is TGTGCCAGCAGCTTAGGGGACAGCGTTGGTGGCTACACCTTC. It codes for CASSLGDSVGGYTF.

Of note for this clonotype: Mismatch with germline at one junction end may stem from a read error. This chain links TRBV4-3 with TRBJ2-1, with TRBD2 matching 10 bases. The CDR3 totals 15 residues. Germline CDR1 and CDR2: LGHNA and YSLEER. Written as DNA, the CDR3 is TGCGCCAGCAGCACGGGACTAGCGAACTACAATGAGCAGTCCTTC. It translates to CASSTGLANYNEQSF.

This clonotype was counted between two and nine times. The CDR3 here is CASSLGYMRTGHDTEAFF. The CDR3 coding sequence is TGTGCCAGCAGCTTGGGTTACATGAGGACAGGGCATGACACTGAAGCTTTCTTT. The chain uses TRBV5-4 and TRBJ1-1; 8 bases are shared with TRBD1. This CDR3 has 18 residues. V gave up 0 bases and J gave up 3 bases; unmatched junction bases: 13. Per germline, CDR1 SGHNT and CDR2 YYREEE (reference sequence). Full variable domain (outside the CDR3, taken from reference TRBV5-4 and TRBJ1-1): ETGVTQSPTHLIKTRGQQVTLRCSSQSGHNTVSWYQQALGQGPQFIFQYYREEENGRGNFPPRFSGLQFPNYSSELNVNALELDDSALYLCASSLGYMRTGHDTEAFFGQGTRLTVV.

The chain joins TRBV5-6 to TRBJ1-2, with TRBD1 matching over 7 bases. Germline-derived CDR1 and CDR2 are SGHDT and YYEEEE. J was trimmed by 5 bases and V by 3 bases; bases with no gene match: 7. This CDR3 has 14 amino acids. CDR3 sequence (DNA): TGTGCCAGCAGCTCGGGACAGCTTTTGTATGGCTACACCTTC. Translating it yields CASSSGQLLYGYTF.

This clonotype was seen repeatedly, ten times or more. Relative to the germline gene, one junction end is altered; a read error may explain this. The chain's CDR3 is CASSPGTSGGTDTQYF. In DNA, the CDR3 is TGTGCCAGCAGCCCCGGGACTAGCGGAGGCACAGATACGCAGTATTTT. The J gene is TRBJ2-3, the V gene TRBV5-1, with 11 bases fitting TRBD2. Germline-derived CDR1 and CDR2 are SGHRS and YFSETQ. The CDR3 sequence is 16 residues long.

This clonotype has a count of ten or more. The junction differs from germline at one of its ends, possibly a read error. The DNA for the CDR3 is TGTGCCAGCTCAACCGGACAGGGAAACTATGGCTACACCTTC. Protein product: CASSTGQGNYGYTF. This sequence joins TRBV5-1 and TRBJ1-2; TRBD1 matches at 8 bases. CDR1 is SGHRS and CDR2 is YFSETQ in the germline V gene. The CDR3 runs 14 residues.

This clonotype was found many times. The rearrangement uses TRBV20-1 and TRBJ2-2; 12 nucleotides align to TRBD2. This CDR3 region has 15 residues. Germline-derived CDR1 and CDR2 are DFQATT and SNEGSKA (reference sequence). Trimming cost V 6 bases and J 5 bases; bases outside gene matches: 7. The CDR3 DNA reads as TGCAGTGCCAACACCGGGACTAGCGGGACCGGGGAGCTGTTTTTT. As protein: CSANTGTSGTGELFF.

The rearrangement uses TRBV15 and TRBJ2-5; no clear D. CDR3 length: 16 amino acids. The germline V and J ends were trimmed by 0 bases and 1 base, with 12 bases remaining between them. Germline CDR1 is LNHNV and CDR2 is YYDKDF (reference sequence). CDR3: CATSRDLSWGQETQYF. The CDR3 DNA reads TGTGCCACCAGCAGAGATCTTAGTTGGGGCCAAGAGACCCAGTACTTC.

V is TRBV7-9 and J is TRBJ2-7; 7 nucleotides align to TRBD2. This CDR3 region has 16 residues. With V trimmed by 4 bases and J by 2 bases, 11 bases remained unmatched. CDR1 is SEHNR and CDR2 is FQNEAQ in the germline V gene (reference sequence). The CDR3 reads CASSSLIASGTYEQYF. The DNA for the CDR3 is TGTGCCAGCAGCTCTTTGATTGCTAGCGGAACCTACGAGCAGTACTTC.

The chain combines TRBV18 with TRBJ2-1; 12 bases align to TRBD1. Looked up from germline, CDR1 is KGHSH and CDR2 is LQKENI. CDR3 size: 18 residues. V shed 2 bases, J shed 1 base, and the junction held 6 bases outside the gene matches. The CDR3 loop reads CASSPTLGQGASYNEQFF. CDR3 nucleotides: TGTGCCAGCTCACCAACACTGGGACAGGGGGCGTCCTACAATGAGCAGTTCTTC.

CDR3 DNA sequence: TGTGCCAGCGGGGCGGATTTAAATTCACCCCTCCACTTT. This codes for CASGADLNSPLHF. The chain has TRBV12-3 or TRBV12-4 and TRBJ1-6; D is perhaps TRBD1 (5 bases). This CDR3 spans 13 amino acids. Trimming removed 8 bases from V and 7 bases from J, with 12 bases in between.

This chain uses TRBV7-9 with TRBJ2-3; D is ambiguous. V was clipped by 1 base and J by 4 bases, with 6 bases between them. CDR3 size: 13 residues. The V gene's germline CDR1 is SEHNR and CDR2 FQNEAQ (reference sequence). The CDR3, as DNA: TGTGCCAGCAGCTTAGTTAACGCAGATACGCAGTATTTT. Translating it yields CASSLVNADTQYF. The full variable domain, its missing parts supplied by reference TRBV7-9 and TRBJ2-3, is DTGVSQNPRHKITKRGQNVTFRCDPISEHNRLYWYRQTLGQGPEFLTYFQNEAQLEKSRLLSDRFSAERPKGSFSTLEIQRTEQGDSAMYLCASSLVNADTQYFGPGTRLTVL.

This sequence joins TRBV20-1 and TRBJ2-1, with 10 bases lining up with TRBD2. V trimming: 1 base; J trimming: 1 base; junction bases outside the gene matches: 4. Germline V gene data show CDR1 as DFQATT and CDR2 as SNEGSKA (reference sequence). There are 16 residues in the CDR3. DNA of the CDR3: TGCAGTGCTAGAGTCGCTAGCGGGAGTTCCTACAATGAGCAGTTCTTC. As protein: CSARVASGSSYNEQFF.

The chain links TRBV30 to TRBJ2-5, with 11 bases lining up with TRBD2. Germline CDR1 is GTSNPN and CDR2 is SVGIG (reference sequence). The CDR3 runs 15 residues. Trimming removed 0 bases from V and 4 bases from J; junction bases left unmatched: 4. DNA for the CDR3: TGTGCCTGGAGTGTACTAGCGGGAGTCGGAGAGACCCAGTACTTC. This encodes CAWSVLAGVGETQYF.

The V and J genes are TRBV18 and TRBJ2-7, with D unresolved. This CDR3 is 14 amino acids long. V shed 6 bases and J shed 2 bases, with 14 bases lying between them. Per germline, CDR1 KGHSH and CDR2 LQKENI. This chain's CDR3 is CASSTQRQAYEQYF. The CDR3, as DNA: TGTGCCAGCTCTACCCAACGGCAAGCCTACGAGCAGTACTTC.

Many counts were recorded for this clonotype. The V gene is TRBV4-2, the J gene TRBJ1-1; 8 nucleotides agree with TRBD1. CDR1 is LGHNA, CDR2 YNFKEQ, per germline. The V gene end was trimmed by 3 bases and the J gene end by 1 base; junction bases not matched to a gene: 4. The CDR3 is 15 amino acids. This chain's CDR3 is CASSQAGTGNTEAFF. The CDR3 bases are TGTGCCAGCAGCCAGGCCGGGACAGGGAACACTGAAGCTTTCTTT.